Listed here is a single TCR beta chain. The sample originates from a study of blood T cell repertoires in COVID-19. The wider study: COVID-19 samples, acute and convalescent, were from the United States, Italy and Spain. PBMCs, B-cell-depleted T cells, or T cells provided the cDNA or gDNA that made up the material.

Repertoires were generated with immunoSEQ multiplex PCR, while TCRdb's copy carries only in-frame clones and drops some. This sample has approximately 230,000 clones, with approximately 84% found just once. Researchers sorted participants into cohorts using their self-reported clinical history. What the recovered Cohort 3 donors had was two negative PCRs, clearance, or symptom resolution. The TCR comes from a middle-aged man who had recovered from COVID-19. Sequencing was performed on PBMCs or T cells enriched from blood (not recorded which).

CDR3 sequence (DNA): TGCGCCAGCAGCTTTGTAGCGTTCGGAGAGACCCAGTACTTC. It translates to CASSFVAFGETQYF. The V gene is TRBV5-1, the J gene TRBJ2-5; D is possibly TRBD2 (5 bases). The V and J ends lost 2 bases and 4 bases respectively, with 12 bases between them. The CDR3 extends over 14 amino acids. Germline loops: CDR1 SGHRS, CDR2 YFSETQ.